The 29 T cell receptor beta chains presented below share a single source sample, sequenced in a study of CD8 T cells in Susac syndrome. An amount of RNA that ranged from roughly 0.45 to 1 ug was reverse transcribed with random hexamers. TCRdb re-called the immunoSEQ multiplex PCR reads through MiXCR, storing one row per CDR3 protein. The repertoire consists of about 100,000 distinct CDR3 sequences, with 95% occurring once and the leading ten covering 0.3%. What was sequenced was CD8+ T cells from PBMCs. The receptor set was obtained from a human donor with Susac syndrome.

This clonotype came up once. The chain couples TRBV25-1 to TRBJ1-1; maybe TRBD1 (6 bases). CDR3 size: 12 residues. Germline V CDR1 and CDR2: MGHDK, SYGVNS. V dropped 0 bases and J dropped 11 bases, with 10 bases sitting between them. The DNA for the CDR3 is TGTGCCAGCAGTGAATATGGACAGCATGCTTTCTTT. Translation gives CASSEYGQHAFF.

This CDR3 is CSVESWTSGRENEQFF. DNA of the CDR3: TGCAGCGTCGAGAGCTGGACTAGCGGGAGGGAAAATGAGCAGTTCTTC. The chain links TRBV29-1 to TRBJ2-1, with 15 positions matching TRBD2. The J segment lost 7 bases and the V segment lost 6 bases, leaving 10 bases of the junction unmatched. Germline values: CDR1 SQVTM, CDR2 ANQGSEA. The CDR3 spans 16 residues.

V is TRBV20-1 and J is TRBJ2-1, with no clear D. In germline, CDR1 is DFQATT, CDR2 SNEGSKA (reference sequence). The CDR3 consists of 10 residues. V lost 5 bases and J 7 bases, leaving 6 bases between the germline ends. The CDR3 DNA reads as TGCAGTGCTCAGCAGAATGAGCAGTTCTTC. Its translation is CSAQQNEQFF.

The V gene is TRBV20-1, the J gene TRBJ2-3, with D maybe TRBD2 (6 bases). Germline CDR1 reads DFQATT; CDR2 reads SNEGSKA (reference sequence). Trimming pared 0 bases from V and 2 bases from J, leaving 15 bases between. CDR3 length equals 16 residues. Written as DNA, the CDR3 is TGCAGTGCTAGAGACTCTAGGGACTCCTACACAGATACGCAGTATTTT. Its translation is CSARDSRDSYTDTQYF.

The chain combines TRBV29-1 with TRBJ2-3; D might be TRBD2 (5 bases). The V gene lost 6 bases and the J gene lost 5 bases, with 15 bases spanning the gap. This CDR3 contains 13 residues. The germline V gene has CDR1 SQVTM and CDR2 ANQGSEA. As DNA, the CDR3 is TGCAGCGTGGCCCTCCGTACTAGAGATACGCAGTATTTT. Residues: CSVALRTRDTQYF.

DNA of the CDR3: TGTGCCAGCAGCCATGCGAGGGGGCTGGAGACCCAGTACTTC. Translating gives CASSHARGLETQYF. The chain links TRBV14 to TRBJ2-5; TRBD1 matches at 7 bases. Germline lookup yields CDR1 SGHDN and CDR2 FVKESK. This CDR3 spans 14 amino acids. Trimming at V came to 3 bases and at J to 5 bases, leaving 6 bases not matched to a gene.

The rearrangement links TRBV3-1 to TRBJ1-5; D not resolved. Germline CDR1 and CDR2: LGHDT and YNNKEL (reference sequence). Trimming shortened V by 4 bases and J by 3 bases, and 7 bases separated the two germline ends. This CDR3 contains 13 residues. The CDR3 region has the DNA TGTGCCAGCAGCCGGGATCACAATCAGCCCCAGCATTTT. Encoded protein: CASSRDHNQPQHF.

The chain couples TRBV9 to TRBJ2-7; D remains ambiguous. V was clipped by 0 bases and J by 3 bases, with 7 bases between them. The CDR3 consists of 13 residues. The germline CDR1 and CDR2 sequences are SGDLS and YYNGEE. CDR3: CASSVGEDYEQYF. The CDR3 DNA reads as TGTGCCAGCAGCGTAGGTGAGGACTACGAGCAGTACTTC.

The CDR3 sequence is CASSFARGGYTF. For the CDR3, the DNA is TGCGCCAGCAGCTTCGCTCGGGGTGGCTACACCTTC. The chain carries TRBV5-1 and TRBJ1-2; D uncertain. CDR1 SGHRS and CDR2 YFSETQ come from the germline V gene. V lost 2 bases to trimming and J lost 7 bases, with 9 bases between them. The CDR3 has 12 amino acids. The full variable domain, rest sourced from reference TRBV5-1 and TRBJ1-2, is KAGVTQTPRYLIKTRGQQVTLSCSPISGHRSVSWYQQTPGQGLQFLFEYFSETQRNKGNFPGRFSGRQFSNSRSEMNVSTLELGDSALYLCASSFARGGYTFGSGTRLTVV.

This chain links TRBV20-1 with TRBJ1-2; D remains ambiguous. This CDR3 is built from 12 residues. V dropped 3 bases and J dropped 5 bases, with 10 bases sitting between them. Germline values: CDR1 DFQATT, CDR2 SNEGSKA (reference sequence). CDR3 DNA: TGCAGTGCTAGGGGCCCTGGGTATGGCTACACCTTC. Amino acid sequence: CSARGPGYGYTF.

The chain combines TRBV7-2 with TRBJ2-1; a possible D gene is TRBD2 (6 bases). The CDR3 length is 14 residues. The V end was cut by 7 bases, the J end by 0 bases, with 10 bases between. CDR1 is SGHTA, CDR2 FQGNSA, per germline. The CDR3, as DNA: TGTGCCAGCATAGCGGACCCCTCCTACAATGAGCAGTTCTTC. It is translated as CASIADPSYNEQFF.

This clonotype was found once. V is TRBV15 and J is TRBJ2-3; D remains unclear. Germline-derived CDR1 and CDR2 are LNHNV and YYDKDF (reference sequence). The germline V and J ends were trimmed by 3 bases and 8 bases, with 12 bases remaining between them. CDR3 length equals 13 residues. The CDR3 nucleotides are TGTGCCACCAGCAGCCCAAGAAGGGTTACGCAGTATTTT. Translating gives CATSSPRRVTQYF.

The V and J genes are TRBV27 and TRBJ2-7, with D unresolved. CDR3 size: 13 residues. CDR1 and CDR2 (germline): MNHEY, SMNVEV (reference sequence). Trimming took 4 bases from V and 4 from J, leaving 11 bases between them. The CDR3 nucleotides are TGTGCCAGCAGTTCCGCAATGAGATACGAGCAGTACTTC. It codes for CASSSAMRYEQYF.

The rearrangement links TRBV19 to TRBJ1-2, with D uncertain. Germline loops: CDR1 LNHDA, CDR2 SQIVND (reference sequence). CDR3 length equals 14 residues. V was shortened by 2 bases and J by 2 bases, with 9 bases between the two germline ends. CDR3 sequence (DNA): TGTGCCAGTAGTATATTCGGCACCAACTATGGCTACACCTTC. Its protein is CASSIFGTNYGYTF.

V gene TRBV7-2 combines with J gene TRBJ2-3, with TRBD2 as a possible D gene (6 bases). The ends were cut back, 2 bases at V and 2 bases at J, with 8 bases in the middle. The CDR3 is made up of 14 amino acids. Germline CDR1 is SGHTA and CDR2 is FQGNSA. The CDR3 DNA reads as TGTGCCAGCAGCTTATGGAGGGACACAGATACGCAGTATTTT. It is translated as CASSLWRDTDTQYF.

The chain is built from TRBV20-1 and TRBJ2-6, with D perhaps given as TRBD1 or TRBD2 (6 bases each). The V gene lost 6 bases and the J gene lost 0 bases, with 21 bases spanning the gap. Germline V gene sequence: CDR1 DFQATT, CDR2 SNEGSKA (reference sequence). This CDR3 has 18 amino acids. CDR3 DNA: TGCAGTGCCACGGGGGCGGACAGTTCAACCTCTGGGGCCAACGTCCTGACTTTC. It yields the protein CSATGADSSTSGANVLTF.

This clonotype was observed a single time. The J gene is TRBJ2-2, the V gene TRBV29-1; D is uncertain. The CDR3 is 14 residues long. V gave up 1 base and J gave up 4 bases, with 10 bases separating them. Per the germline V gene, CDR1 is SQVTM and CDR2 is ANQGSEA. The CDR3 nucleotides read TGCAGCGTTGAAGCGCGGAGTGGCACCGGGGAGCTGTTTTTT. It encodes CSVEARSGTGELFF.

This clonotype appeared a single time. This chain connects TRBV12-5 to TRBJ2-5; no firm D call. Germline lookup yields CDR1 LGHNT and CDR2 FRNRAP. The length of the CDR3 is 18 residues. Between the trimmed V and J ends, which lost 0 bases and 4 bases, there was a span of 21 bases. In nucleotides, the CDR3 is TGTGCTAGTGGTTTGGTACTTCTTTCCGAATCTTACGGAGAGACCCAGTACTTC. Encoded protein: CASGLVLLSESYGETQYF.

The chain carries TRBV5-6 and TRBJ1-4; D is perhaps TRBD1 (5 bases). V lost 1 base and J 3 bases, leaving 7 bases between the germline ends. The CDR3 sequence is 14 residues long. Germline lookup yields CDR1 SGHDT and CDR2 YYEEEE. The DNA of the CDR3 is TGTGCCAGCAGCTTGCGAGGGGCTAATGAAAAACTGTTTTTT. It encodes CASSLRGANEKLFF.

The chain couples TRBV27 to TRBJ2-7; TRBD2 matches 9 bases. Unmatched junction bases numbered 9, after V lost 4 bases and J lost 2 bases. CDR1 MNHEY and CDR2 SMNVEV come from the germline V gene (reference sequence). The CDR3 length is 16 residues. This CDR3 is CASSSASGGPAYEQYF. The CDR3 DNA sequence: TGTGCCAGCAGTTCCGCAAGCGGGGGGCCCGCCTACGAGCAGTACTTC.

DNA for the CDR3: TGCAGCGTTGGCGCGGGATCTCTGCCAGACACCGGGGAGCTGTTTTTT. It encodes CSVGAGSLPDTGELFF. The rearrangement joins TRBV29-1 to TRBJ2-2; TRBD2 might be the D (6 bases). The CDR3 length is 16 residues. Trimming shortened V by 4 bases and J by 3 bases, and 18 bases separated the two germline ends. Germline-derived CDR1 and CDR2 are SQVTM and ANQGSEA.

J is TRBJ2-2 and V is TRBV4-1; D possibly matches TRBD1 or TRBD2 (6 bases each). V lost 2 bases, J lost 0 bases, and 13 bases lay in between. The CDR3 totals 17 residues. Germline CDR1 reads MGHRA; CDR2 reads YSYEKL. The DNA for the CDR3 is TGCGCCAGCAGCCAAATCGTGGGGGGCCCGAACACCGGGGAGCTGTTTTTT. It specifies CASSQIVGGPNTGELFF.

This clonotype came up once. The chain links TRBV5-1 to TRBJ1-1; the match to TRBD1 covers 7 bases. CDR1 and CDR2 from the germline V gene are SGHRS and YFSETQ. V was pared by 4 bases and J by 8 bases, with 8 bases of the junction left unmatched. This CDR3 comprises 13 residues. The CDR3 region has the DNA TGCGCCAGCAGCCCGTACGGGACAGTCGAAGCTTTCTTT. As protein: CASSPYGTVEAFF.

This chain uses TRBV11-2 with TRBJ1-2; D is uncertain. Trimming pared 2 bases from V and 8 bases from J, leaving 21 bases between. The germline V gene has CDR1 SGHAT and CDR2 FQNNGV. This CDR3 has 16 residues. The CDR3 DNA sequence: TGTGCCAGCAGCTTACCTTGGACGGGAACTCTCGGAGGCTACACCTTC. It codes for CASSLPWTGTLGGYTF. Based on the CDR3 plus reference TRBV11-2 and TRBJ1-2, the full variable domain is EAGVAQSPRYKIIEKRQSVAFWCNPISGHATLYWYQQILGQGPKLLIQFQNNGVVDDSQLPKDRFSAERLKGVDSTLKIQPAKLEDSAVYLCASSLPWTGTLGGYTFGSGTRLTVV.

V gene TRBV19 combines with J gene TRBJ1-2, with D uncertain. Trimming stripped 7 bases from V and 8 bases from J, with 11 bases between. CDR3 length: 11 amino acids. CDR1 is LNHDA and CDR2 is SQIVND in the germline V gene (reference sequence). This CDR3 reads CASTQAGGYTF. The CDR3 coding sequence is TGTGCCAGTACCCAGGCAGGCGGCTACACCTTC.

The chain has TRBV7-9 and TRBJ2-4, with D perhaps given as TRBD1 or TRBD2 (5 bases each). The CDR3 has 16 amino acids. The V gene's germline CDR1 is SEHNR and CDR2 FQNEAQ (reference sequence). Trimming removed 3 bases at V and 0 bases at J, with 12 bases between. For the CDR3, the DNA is TGTGCCAGCAGCTTTGGGACGGACATAGCCAAAAACATTCAGTACTTC. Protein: CASSFGTDIAKNIQYF.

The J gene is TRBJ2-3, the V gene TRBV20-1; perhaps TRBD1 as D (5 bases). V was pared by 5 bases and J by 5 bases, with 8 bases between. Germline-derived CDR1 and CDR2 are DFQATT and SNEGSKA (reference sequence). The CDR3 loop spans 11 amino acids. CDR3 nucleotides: TGCAGTGCTCCTAGGGGAGATACGCAGTATTTT. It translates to CSAPRGDTQYF.

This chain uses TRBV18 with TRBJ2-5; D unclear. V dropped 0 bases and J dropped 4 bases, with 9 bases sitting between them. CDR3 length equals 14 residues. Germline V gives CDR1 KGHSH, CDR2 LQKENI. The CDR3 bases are TGTGCCAGCTCACCACCTCAAGTTAGAGAGACCCAGTACTTC. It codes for CASSPPQVRETQYF.

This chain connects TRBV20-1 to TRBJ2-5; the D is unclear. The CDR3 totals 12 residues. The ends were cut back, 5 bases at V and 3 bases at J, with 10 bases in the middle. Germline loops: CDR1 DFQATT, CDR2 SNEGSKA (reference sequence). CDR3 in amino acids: CSAVVGKETQYF. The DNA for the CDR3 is TGCAGTGCTGTAGTTGGGAAAGAGACCCAGTACTTC.